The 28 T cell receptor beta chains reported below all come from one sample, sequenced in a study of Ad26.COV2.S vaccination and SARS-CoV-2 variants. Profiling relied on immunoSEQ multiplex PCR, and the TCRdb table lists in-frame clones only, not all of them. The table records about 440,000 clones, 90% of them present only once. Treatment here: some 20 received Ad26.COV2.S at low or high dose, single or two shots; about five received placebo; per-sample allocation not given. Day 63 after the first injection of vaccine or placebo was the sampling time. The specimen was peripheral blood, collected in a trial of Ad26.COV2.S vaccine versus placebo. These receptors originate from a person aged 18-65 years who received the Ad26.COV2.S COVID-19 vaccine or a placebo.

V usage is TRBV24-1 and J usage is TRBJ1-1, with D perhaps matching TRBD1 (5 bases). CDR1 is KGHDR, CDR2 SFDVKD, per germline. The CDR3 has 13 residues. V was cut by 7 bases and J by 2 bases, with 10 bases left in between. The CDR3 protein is CATRQGVNTEAFF. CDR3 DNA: TGTGCCACCAGGCAGGGCGTTAACACTGAAGCTTTCTTT.

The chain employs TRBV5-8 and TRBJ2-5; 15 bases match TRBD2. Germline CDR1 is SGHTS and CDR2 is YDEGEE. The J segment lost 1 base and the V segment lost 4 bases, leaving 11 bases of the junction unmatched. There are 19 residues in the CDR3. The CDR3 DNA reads TGTGCCAGCAGCCACCAGTTGGGACTAGCGGGAGGCGTCCAAGAGACCCAGTACTTC. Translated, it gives CASSHQLGLAGGVQETQYF. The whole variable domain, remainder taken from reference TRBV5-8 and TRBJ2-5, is EAGVTQSPTHLIKTRGQQATLRCSPISGHTSVYWYQQALGLGLQFLLWYDEGEERNRGNFPPRFSGRQFPNYSSELNVNALELEDSALYLCASSHQLGLAGGVQETQYFGPGTRLLVL.

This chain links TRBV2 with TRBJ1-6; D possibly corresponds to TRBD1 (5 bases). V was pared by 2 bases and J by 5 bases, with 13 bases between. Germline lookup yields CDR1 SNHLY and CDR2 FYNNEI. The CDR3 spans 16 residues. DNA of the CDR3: TGTGCCAGCAGTGAATTAGGGGTGGTCGATAATTCACCCCTCCACTTT. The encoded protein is CASSELGVVDNSPLHF.

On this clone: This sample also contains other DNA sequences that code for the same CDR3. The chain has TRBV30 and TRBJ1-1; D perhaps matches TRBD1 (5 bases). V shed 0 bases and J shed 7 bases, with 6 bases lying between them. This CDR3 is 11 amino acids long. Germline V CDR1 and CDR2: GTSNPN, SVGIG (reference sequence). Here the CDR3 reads CAWSVRGEAFF. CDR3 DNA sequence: TGTGCCTGGAGTGTAAGGGGTGAAGCTTTCTTT.

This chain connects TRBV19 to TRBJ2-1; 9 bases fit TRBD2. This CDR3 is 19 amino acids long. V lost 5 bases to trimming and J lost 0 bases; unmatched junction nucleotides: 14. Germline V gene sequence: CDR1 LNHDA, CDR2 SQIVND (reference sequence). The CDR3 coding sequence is TGTGCCAGTAGTCCGGGCGGTGCGGGAGGGCCCCGCTCCTACAATGAGCAGTTCTTC. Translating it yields CASSPGGAGGPRSYNEQFF.

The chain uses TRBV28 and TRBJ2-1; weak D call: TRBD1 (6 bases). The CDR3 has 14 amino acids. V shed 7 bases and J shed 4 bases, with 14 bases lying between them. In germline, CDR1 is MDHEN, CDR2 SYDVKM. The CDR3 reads CASNKDRIYNEQFF. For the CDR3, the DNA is TGTGCCAGCAATAAGGACAGAATATACAATGAGCAGTTCTTC.

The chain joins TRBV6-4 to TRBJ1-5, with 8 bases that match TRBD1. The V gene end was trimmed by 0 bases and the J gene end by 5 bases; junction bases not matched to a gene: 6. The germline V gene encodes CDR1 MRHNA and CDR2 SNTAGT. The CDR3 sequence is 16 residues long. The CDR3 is CASSDSKTGAYQPQHF. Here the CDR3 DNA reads TGTGCCAGCAGTGACTCGAAGACAGGGGCCTATCAGCCCCAGCATTTT.

The CDR3 here is CSDRAGDTNEQFF. CDR3 in DNA: TGCAGCGACCGGGCGGGAGATACGAATGAGCAGTTCTTC. The chain joins TRBV29-1 to TRBJ2-1; 7 nucleotides align to TRBD2. The CDR3 is 13 residues long. CDR1 SQVTM and CDR2 ANQGSEA come from the germline V gene. The ends lost 7 bases at V and 7 bases at J; junction bases unmatched: 10.

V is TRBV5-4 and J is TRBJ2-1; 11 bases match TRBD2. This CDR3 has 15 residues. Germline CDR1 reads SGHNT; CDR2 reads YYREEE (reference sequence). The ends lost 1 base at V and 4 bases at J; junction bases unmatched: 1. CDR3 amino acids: CASSLTSGSYNEQFF. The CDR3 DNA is TGTGCCAGCAGCTTGACTAGCGGGAGTTACAATGAGCAGTTCTTC.

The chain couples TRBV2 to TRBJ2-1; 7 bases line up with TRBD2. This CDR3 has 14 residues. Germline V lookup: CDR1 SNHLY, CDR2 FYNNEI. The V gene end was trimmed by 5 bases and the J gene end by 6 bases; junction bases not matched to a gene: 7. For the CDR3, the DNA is TGTGCCAGCAGTCCCACTGGACTAGTCAATGAGCAGTTCTTC. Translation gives CASSPTGLVNEQFF.

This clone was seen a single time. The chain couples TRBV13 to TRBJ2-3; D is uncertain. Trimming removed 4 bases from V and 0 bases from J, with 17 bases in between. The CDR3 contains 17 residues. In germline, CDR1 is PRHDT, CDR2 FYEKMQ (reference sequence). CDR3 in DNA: TGTGCCAGCAGCTACCTGGACGGAGCAATAAGCACAGATACGCAGTATTTT. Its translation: CASSYLDGAISTDTQYF. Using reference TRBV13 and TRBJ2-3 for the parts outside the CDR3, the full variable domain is AAGVIQSPRHLIKEKRETATLKCYPIPRHDTVYWYQQGPGQDPQFLISFYEKMQSDKGSIPDRFSAQQFSDYHSELNMSSLELGDSALYFCASSYLDGAISTDTQYFGPGTRLTVL.

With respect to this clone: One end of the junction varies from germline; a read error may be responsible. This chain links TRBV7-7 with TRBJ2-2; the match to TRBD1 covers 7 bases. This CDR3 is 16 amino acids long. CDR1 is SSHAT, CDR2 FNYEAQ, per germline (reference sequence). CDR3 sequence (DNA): TGTGCTAGCAGCTTACTACAGGGGCGAGGCACCGGGGAGCTGTTTTTT. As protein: CASSLLQGRGTGELFF.

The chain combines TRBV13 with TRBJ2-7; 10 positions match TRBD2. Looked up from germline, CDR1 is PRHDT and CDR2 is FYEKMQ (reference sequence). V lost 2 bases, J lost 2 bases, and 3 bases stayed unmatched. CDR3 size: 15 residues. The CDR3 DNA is TGTGCCAGCAGCTTACACCTAGCGGGGGCCTACGAGCAGTACTTC. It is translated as CASSLHLAGAYEQYF.

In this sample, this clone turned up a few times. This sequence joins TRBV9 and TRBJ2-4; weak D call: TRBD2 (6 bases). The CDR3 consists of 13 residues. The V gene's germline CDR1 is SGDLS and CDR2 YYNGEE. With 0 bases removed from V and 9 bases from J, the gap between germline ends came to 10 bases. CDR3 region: CASSVDGGGIQYF. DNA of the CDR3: TGTGCCAGCAGCGTAGATGGGGGAGGCATTCAGTACTTC.

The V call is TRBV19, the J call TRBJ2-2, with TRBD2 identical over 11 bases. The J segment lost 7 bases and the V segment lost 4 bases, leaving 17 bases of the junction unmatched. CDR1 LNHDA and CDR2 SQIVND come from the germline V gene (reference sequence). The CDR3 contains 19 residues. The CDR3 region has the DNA TGTGCCAGTAGTACGATCAAAAGGACTAGCGGGTTCGGTGTCGGGGAGCTGTTTTTT. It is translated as CASSTIKRTSGFGVGELFF. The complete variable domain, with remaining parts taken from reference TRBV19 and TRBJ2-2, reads DGGITQSPKYLFRKEGQNVTLSCEQNLNHDAMYWYRQDPGQGLRLIYYSQIVNDFQKGDIAEGYSVSREKKESFPLTVTSAQKNPTAFYLCASSTIKRTSGFGVGELFFGEGSRLTVL.

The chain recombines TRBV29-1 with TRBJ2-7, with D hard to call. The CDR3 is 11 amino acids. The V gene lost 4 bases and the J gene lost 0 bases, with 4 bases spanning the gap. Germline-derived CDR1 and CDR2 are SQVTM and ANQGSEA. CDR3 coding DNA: TGCAGCGTTGGGCCCTCCTACGAGCAGTACTTC. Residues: CSVGPSYEQYF.

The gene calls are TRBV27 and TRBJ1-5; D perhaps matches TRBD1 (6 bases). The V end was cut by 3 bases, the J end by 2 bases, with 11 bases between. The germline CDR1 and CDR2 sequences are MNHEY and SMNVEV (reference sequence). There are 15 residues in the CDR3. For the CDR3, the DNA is TGTGCCAGCAGTTTGCTCAGGGGCGGCAATCAGCCCCAGCATTTT. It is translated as CASSLLRGGNQPQHF.

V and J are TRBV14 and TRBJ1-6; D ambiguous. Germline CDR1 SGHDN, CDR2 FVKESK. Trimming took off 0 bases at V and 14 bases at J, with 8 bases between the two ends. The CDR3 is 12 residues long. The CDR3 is CASSQDGVTLHF. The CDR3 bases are TGTGCCAGCAGCCAAGACGGAGTGACCCTCCACTTT. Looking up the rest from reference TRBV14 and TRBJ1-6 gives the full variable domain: EAGVTQFPSHSVIEKGQTVTLRCDPISGHDNLYWYRRVMGKEIKFLLHFVKESKQDESGMPNNRFLAERTGGTYSTLKVQPAELEDSGVYFCASSQDGVTLHFGNGTRLTVT.

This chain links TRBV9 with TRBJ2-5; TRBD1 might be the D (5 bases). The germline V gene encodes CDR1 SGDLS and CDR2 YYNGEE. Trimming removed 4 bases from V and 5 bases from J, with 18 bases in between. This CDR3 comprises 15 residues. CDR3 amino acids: CASSPTFWGRETQYF. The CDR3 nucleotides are TGTGCCAGCAGCCCCACTTTTTGGGGCAGGGAGACCCAGTACTTC.

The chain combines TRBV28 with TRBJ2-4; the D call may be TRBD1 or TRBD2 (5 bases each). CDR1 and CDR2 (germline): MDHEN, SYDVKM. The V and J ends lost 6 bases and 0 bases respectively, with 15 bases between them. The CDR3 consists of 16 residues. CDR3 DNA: TGTGCCAGCAGGAAAAGTGGGACGATAGCCAAAAACATTCAGTACTTC. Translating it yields CASRKSGTIAKNIQYF.

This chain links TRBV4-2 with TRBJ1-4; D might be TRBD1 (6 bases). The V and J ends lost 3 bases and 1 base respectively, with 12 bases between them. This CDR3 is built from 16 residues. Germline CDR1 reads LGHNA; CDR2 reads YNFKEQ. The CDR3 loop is CASSQGRGGTNEKLFF. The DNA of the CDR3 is TGTGCCAGCAGCCAGGGACGAGGGGGAACTAATGAAAAACTGTTTTTT.

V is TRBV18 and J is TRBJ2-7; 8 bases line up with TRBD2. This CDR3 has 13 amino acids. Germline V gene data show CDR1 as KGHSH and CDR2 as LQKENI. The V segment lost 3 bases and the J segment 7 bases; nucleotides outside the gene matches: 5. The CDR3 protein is CASSPDPGGEQYF. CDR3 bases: TGTGCCAGCTCACCGGATCCGGGGGGGGAGCAGTACTTC.

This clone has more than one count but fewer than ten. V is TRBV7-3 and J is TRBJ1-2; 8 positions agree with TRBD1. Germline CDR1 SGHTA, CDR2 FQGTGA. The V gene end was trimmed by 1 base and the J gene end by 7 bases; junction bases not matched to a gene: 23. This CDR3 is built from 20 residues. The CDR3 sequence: CASSLRPPRQGRLLDFGYTF. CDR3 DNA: TGTGCCAGCAGCTTAAGGCCCCCGCGACAGGGGCGCCTTTTAGATTTTGGCTACACCTTC.

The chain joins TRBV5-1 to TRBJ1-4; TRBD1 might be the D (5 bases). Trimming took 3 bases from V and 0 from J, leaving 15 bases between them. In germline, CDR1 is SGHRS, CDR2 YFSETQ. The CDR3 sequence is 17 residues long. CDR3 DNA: TGCGCCAGCAGCTGGTGGGGGGAAACTGCAACTAATGAAAAACTGTTTTTT. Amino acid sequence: CASSWWGETATNEKLFF.

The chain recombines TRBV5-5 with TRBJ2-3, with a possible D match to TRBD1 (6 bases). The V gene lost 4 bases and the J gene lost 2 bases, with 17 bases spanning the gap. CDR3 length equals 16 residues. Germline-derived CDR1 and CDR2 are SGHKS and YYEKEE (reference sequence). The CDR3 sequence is CASSLTPQGYTDTQYF. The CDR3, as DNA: TGTGCCAGCAGCCTAACACCTCAGGGGTACACAGATACGCAGTATTTT.

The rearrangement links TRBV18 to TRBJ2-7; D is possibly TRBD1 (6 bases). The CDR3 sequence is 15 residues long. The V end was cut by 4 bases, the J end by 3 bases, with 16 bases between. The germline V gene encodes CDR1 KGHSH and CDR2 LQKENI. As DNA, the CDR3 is TGTGCCAGCTCACGCCCGAGACAGGCCCTCTACGAGCAGTACTTC. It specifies CASSRPRQALYEQYF.

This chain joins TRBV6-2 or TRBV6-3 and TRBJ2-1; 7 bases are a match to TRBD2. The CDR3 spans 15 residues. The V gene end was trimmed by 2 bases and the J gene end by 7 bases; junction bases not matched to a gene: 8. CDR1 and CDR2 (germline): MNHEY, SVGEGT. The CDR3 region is CASSYIEGGRNEQFF. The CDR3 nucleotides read TGTGCCAGCAGTTACATCGAGGGAGGGAGGAATGAGCAGTTCTTC.

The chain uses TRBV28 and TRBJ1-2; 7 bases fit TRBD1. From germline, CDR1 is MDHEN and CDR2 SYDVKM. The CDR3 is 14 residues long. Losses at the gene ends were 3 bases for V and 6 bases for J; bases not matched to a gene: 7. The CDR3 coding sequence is TGTGCCAGCAGTTTTCCGACAGGGAGCGATGGCTACACCTTC. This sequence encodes CASSFPTGSDGYTF.